This paragraph covers one T cell receptor (beta chain) sequence. This clone was counted between two and nine times. The specificity of this receptor is unknown. No base quality values were provided; no much bigger clone lies one nucleotide off. The receptor library was made with the immunoSEQ multiplex PCR assay. For TCR sequencing, RNA was extracted from every sample and reverse transcribed into cDNA to serve as template. SuperScript III was used for first-strand cDNA synthesis, primed with a 2:1 mix of oligo-dT and random hexamers. Amplification bias was assessed with a synthetic immune receptor repertoire, and residual bias was removed computationally. In the paper's pipeline: Raw reads were preprocessed for error removal, and CDR3 was defined according to IMGT conventions as running from the conserved cysteine to phenylalanine. Clonality was calculated as 1 minus Shannon entropy normalized by log2 of the number of productive unique TCRs. CD4 or CD8 identity of scalp clones was inferred by cross-referencing scalp TCRbeta sequences with sorted blood CD4 and CD8 repertoires. In TCRdb, the immuneACCESS table is reduced to in-frame sequences with V and J assigned. These tables do not hold every clone; where another copy was compared, an unresolved V gene accounts for under half, and the others remain unexplained. V, J and clone size reflect that table, while D and trimming were determined from the DNA. The sample table contains a few hundred thousand clones; only one count was recorded for about two thirds of them. The ten largest account for around 1.2% of the sample.

The entry originates in a study of CD8+ T cells in alopecia areata (dated by TCRdb to 2017 to 2018). With respect to the entire study: Treated patients were enrolled in an open-label pilot trial of oral tofacitinib at 5 to 10 mg twice daily for moderate-to-severe alopecia areata. High-throughput TCRbeta sequencing was used to examine T cell clonal expansion in alopecia areata in both the C3H/HeJ mouse model and human patients. Scalp clonality was compared across normal scalp (n=4), patchy alopecia areata scalp (n=8), and alopecia totalis/universalis scalp (n=8). RNA was obtained with the PAXgene miRNA kit for fixed scalp, the miRNeasy kit for PBMCs, and the RNeasy kit for mouse skin. Biopsies were taken from tofacitinib-treated patients at baseline and again at 4 and 24 weeks into treatment, and several of those patients also had a later scalp biopsy. Amplification of TCRbeta CDR3 regions was done by immunoSEQ multiplex PCR using 35 Vbeta forward primers and 13 Jbeta reverse primers. Patients stayed on tofacitinib for 6 to 18 months and then had 6 months of follow-up off drug so that delayed response and recurrence could be assessed. On the human side, TCRbeta sequencing was run on scalp tissue and on sorted CD4+ and CD8+ peripheral blood T cells from healthy controls and from alopecia areata patients with either patchy or totalis/universalis disease. Here is what the overall study found, with its caveats: Shared TCR sequences between patients were less evident than in mice, which may be partly attributable to HLA diversity in the patient population. Unlike mouse skin, where gammadelta T cells dominate, normal human skin contains resident alphabeta T cells that get sequenced too, which complicates analysis of the scalp TCR repertoire. Higher clonality and more expanded CD8+ clones were observed in lesional scalp than in normal scalp, particularly in alopecia totalis/universalis, a finding suggestive of antigenic drive.

Trimming takes 0 bases from V and 5 bases from J, and the germline ends sit 7 bases apart. The cysteine opens and the phenylalanine closes a CDR3 of 13 amino acids. Here the CDR3 DNA is all that survives: 39 bases in frame from base 1. The germline V gene (reference sequence) specifies GTSNPN as CDR1 and SVGIG as CDR2. The label giving this sample's time point can be read as: baseline before oral tofacitinib. Lesional scalp punch biopsies and peripheral blood were obtained from alopecia areata patients. PBMCs were isolated by density centrifugation and stained for CD3, CD4 and CD8, after which CD4+ and CD8+ T cells were sorted on a FACSAria.

The source was CD4+ T cells sorted from blood, collected at week 0. In this chain, TRBV30 is recombined with TRBJ2-2; D gene: possibly TRBD1, on 6 matching bases. The TCR originated in a human donor with alopecia areata. The CDR3 loop reads CAWSVRGTGELFF. The nucleotide sequence is given as TGTGCCTGGAGTGTAAGGGGGACCGGGGAGCTGTTTTTT.